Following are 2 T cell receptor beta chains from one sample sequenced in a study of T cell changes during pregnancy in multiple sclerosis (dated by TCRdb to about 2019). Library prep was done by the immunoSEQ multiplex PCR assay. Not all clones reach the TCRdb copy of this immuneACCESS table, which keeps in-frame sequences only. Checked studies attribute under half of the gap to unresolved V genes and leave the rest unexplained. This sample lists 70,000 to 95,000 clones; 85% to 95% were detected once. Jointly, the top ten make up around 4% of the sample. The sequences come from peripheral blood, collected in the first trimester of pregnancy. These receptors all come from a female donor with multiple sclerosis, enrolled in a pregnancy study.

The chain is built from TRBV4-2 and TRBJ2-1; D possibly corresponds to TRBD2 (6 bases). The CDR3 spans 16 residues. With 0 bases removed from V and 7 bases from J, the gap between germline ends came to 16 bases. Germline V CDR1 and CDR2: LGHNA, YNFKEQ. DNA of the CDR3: TGTGCCAGCAGCCAAGATTCGGAGGGGAAGGGGAATGAGCAGTTCTTC. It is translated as CASSQDSEGKGNEQFF.

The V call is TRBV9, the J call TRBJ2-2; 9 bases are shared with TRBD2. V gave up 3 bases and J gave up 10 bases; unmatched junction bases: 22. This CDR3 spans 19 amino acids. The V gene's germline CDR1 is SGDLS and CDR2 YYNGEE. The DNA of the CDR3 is TGTGCCAGCAGCGAGGGGGGGACTAGCACAATGGATGGTCGGCAGGAGCTGTTTTTT. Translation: CASSEGGTSTMDGRQELFF.